This TCR beta chain stems from a study of shared clonotypes between healthy human individuals. Notes on the study in general: Generation probabilities of non-shared clonotypes were lower (relative to those shared by all four donors).

For this clone: Its specificity is not known.

The table came from immunoSEQ multiplex PCR; TCRdb's copy has only in-frame clones and leaves some out. The sample carries roughly 2.4 million clones, around 95% recorded once. Sequenced input: naive CD4+ T cells sorted from blood. Described subset: CD45RA+ positively selected. This TCR was recovered from a man between 18 and 35 years old in good health.

CDR3 sequence: CASSQGRGPTNEKLFF. The CDR3 DNA reads TGTGCCAGCAGCCAAGGCAGGGGACCAACTAATGAAAAACTGTTTTTT. The J gene is TRBJ1-4, the V gene TRBV7-9, with D possibly being TRBD1 (6 bases). Per germline, CDR1 SEHNR and CDR2 FQNEAQ (reference sequence). The ends were cut back, 5 bases at V and 0 bases at J, with 13 bases in the middle. The CDR3 contains 16 residues.